A selection of T cell receptor beta chains follows, all from one sample in a study of shared clonotypes between healthy human individuals. The table came from immunoSEQ multiplex PCR; TCRdb's copy has only in-frame clones and leaves some out. The sample consists of about 2 million clones, about 95% of them appearing once. Sequenced input: naive CD8+ T cells sorted from blood. The receptors stem from a man between 18 and 35 years old in good health. The CDR3 runs from the conserved cysteine through the conserved F or W. A D gene is named only where the DNA matches it firmly. The size of a clone is reported for some rows only, either as once, few or many, or as a class for expanded clones.

J gene,clone size,V gene,D gene,CDR3 protein,CDR3 DNA
TRBJ2-7,NA,TRBV18,TRBD2,CASSPEREAYEQYF,TGTGCCAGCTCACCTGAGCGGGAGGCCTACGAGCAGTACTTC
TRBJ1-1,NA,TRBV13,NA,CASSAAGRTEAFF,TGTGCCAGCAGCGCCGCAGGTAGGACTGAAGCTTTCTTT
TRBJ2-7,NA,TRBV30,NA,CAWRGPTVPYEQYF,TGTGCCTGGAGGGGCCCCACGGTCCCCTACGAGCAGTACTTC
TRBJ2-5,NA,TRBV7-6,NA,CASSFRDWEQETQYF,TGTGCCAGCAGCTTCCGAGACTGGGAACAAGAGACCCAGTACTTC
TRBJ2-2,NA,TRBV19,NA,CASSPFLATNTGELFF,TGTGCCAGTAGTCCGTTTCTAGCGACGAACACCGGGGAGCTGTTTTTT
TRBJ2-7,NA,TRBV13,TRBD2,CASSLGLAGVDEQYF,TGTGCCAGCAGCTTGGGACTAGCGGGAGTAGACGAGCAGTACTTC
TRBJ2-3,NA,TRBV29-1,NA,CSVEDPTGLGADTQYF,TGCAGCGTTGAAGACCCGACGGGACTGGGAGCAGATACGCAGTATTTT
TRBJ2-2,NA,TRBV4-3,NA,CASSQETSTGELFF,TGCGCCAGCAGCCAAGAAACCTCCACCGGGGAGCTGTTTTTT
TRBJ2-3,NA,TRBV2,NA,CASSDRLVPTDTQYF,TGTGCCAGCAGTGATCGACTAGTCCCGACAGATACGCAGTATTTT
TRBJ1-1,NA,TRBV25-1,NA,CASSVQGSTEAFF,TGTGCCAGCAGTGTACAGGGATCCACTGAAGCTTTCTTT
TRBJ2-7,NA,TRBV21-1,NA,CASSKALSSAQYF,TGTGCCAGCAGCAAAGCATTATCTAGCGCGCAGTACTTC
TRBJ2-3,once,TRBV4-3,NA,CASSPRRWGTDTQYF,TGCGCCAGCAGCCCGCGGAGGTGGGGCACAGATACGCAGTATTTT
TRBJ2-7,NA,TRBV7-9,NA,CASSLPDRTYEQYF,TGTGCCAGCAGCTTACCCGACAGGACCTACGAGCAGTACTTC
TRBJ2-7,NA,TRBV27,TRBD2,CASRSAGGRSYEQYF,TGTGCCAGCAGATCGGCGGGGGGCCGCTCCTACGAGCAGTACTTC
TRBJ2-1,NA,TRBV4-1,TRBD2,CASSLRESAGSYNEQFF,TGCGCCAGCAGCCTAAGGGAGTCAGCGGGGAGCTACAATGAGCAGTTCTTC
TRBJ1-5,NA,TRBV9,NA,CASNPSGGHQPQHF,TGTGCCAGCAATCCGTCCGGGGGGCACCAGCCCCAGCATTTT
TRBJ1-1,NA,TRBV28,NA,CASSLAAANTEAFF,TGTGCCAGCAGTCTCGCGGCAGCGAACACTGAAGCTTTCTTT
TRBJ2-7,NA,TRBV30,NA,CAWSVWEGHPSSYEQYF,TGTGCCTGGAGTGTATGGGAAGGGCACCCCAGCTCCTACGAGCAGTACTTC
TRBJ2-7,NA,TRBV30,NA,CAWSVLDEQYF,TGTGCCTGGAGTGTACTGGACGAGCAGTACTTC
TRBJ2-7,NA,TRBV6-1,NA,CASSGNSGFYEQYF,TGTGCCAGCAGTGGTAATTCAGGGTTCTACGAGCAGTACTTC
TRBJ2-2,NA,TRBV4-3,TRBD2,CASSQWTSGRAGELFF,TGCGCCAGCAGCCAATGGACTAGCGGGAGGGCCGGGGAGCTGTTTTTT
TRBJ1-2,NA,TRBV9,NA,CASSPGGDGNYGYTF,TGTGCCAGCAGCCCCGGGGGGGATGGTAACTATGGCTACACCTTC
TRBJ2-2,once,TRBV7-9,TRBD1,CASSSYLDRVNTGELFF,TGTGCCAGCAGCTCATACTTGGACAGGGTCAACACCGGGGAGCTGTTTTTT
TRBJ2-2,NA,TRBV9,TRBD1,CASAPGGSTGELFF,TGTGCCTCAGCCCCAGGGGGCAGCACCGGGGAGCTGTTTTTT
TRBJ2-7,NA,TRBV13,TRBD2,CASSHGRLAGNEQYF,TGTGCCAGCAGCCACGGAAGACTAGCGGGAAACGAGCAGTACTTC
TRBJ2-3,once,TRBV29-1,TRBD2,CSAVAGVGADTQYF,TGCAGCGCTGTAGCGGGAGTAGGGGCAGATACGCAGTATTTT
TRBJ1-4,NA,TRBV7-9,NA,CASSPSGTKEEKLFF,TGTGCCAGCAGCCCGTCCGGGACCAAGGAAGAAAAACTGTTTTTT
TRBJ2-2,once,TRBV9,TRBD2,CASSVTSGTGELFF,TGTGCCAGCAGCGTGACTAGCGGGACCGGGGAGCTGTTTTTT
TRBJ2-3,NA,TRBV25-1,NA,CASRDRTGRGRTDTQYF,TGTGCCAGCAGGGATCGTACTGGGAGGGGGCGCACAGATACGCAGTATTTT
TRBJ1-6,NA,TRBV11-2,NA,CASSLGGYSPLHF,TGTGCCAGCAGCTTAGGGGGGTATTCACCCCTCCACTTT
TRBJ2-7,NA,TRBV7-6,NA,CASSSHRDEQYF,TGTGCCAGCAGCTCGCACAGAGACGAGCAGTACTTC
TRBJ2-1,NA,TRBV11-2,NA,CASSEQGYNEQFF,TGTGCCAGCAGCGAGCAGGGTTACAATGAGCAGTTCTTC
TRBJ2-5,NA,TRBV30,TRBD2,CAWTRGEANQETQYF,TGTGCCTGGACCCGGGGGGAAGCGAACCAAGAGACCCAGTACTTC
TRBJ2-1,NA,TRBV2,NA,CASSEDNSRSNEQFF,TGTGCCAGCAGTGAAGATAATAGCAGGAGCAATGAGCAGTTCTTC
TRBJ2-3,NA,TRBV19,NA,CASSTNDRLRGPDTQYF,TGTGCCAGTAGTACCAACGACAGGTTGCGGGGGCCAGATACGCAGTATTTT
TRBJ1-3,NA,TRBV28,TRBD1,CASSWTGNSGNTIYF,TGTGCCAGCAGCTGGACAGGGAACTCTGGAAACACCATATATTTT
TRBJ2-3,NA,TRBV29-1,NA,CSVSQPAFSTDTQYF,TGCAGCGTTAGCCAGCCAGCTTTTAGCACAGATACGCAGTATTTT
TRBJ2-1,NA,TRBV4-3,TRBD2,CASSQLPGLADVTSYNEQFF,TGCGCCAGCAGCCAATTACCGGGACTAGCGGATGTTACATCCTACAATGAGCAGTTCTTC
TRBJ1-2,NA,TRBV15,NA,CATSRDRSGYGYTF,TGTGCCACCAGCAGAGATAGGTCGGGCTATGGCTACACCTTC
TRBJ1-1,NA,TRBV4-1,NA,CASSNHQGSAEAFF,TGCGCCAGCAGCAACCACCAGGGTTCCGCTGAAGCTTTCTTT
TRBJ2-7,NA,TRBV27,NA,CASSLSMGASEQYF,TGTGCCAGCAGTTTATCGATGGGGGCCAGCGAGCAGTACTTC
TRBJ2-7,NA,TRBV18,NA,CASSPETYEQYF,TGTGCCAGCTCACCCGAGACTTACGAGCAGTACTTC
TRBJ2-7,NA,TRBV15,TRBD1,CATSSPGTGFYEQYF,TGTGCCACCAGCTCCCCCGGGACAGGGTTCTACGAGCAGTACTTC